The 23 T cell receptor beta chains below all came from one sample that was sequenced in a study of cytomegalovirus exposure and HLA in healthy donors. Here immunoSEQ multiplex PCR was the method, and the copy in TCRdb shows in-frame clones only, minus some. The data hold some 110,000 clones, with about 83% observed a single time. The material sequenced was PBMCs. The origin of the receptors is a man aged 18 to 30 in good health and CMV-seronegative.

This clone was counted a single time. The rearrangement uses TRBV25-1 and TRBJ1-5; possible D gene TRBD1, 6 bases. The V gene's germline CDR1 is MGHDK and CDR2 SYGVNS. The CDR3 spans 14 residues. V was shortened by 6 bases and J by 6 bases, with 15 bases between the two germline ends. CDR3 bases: TGTGCCAGCAGCACCCCGGACAGTCCTCAGCCCCAGCATTTT. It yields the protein CASSTPDSPQPQHF.

The CDR3 spells CASGGLAGVYDTGELFF. The CDR3 bases are TGTGCCAGCGGGGGACTAGCGGGAGTCTATGACACCGGGGAGCTGTTTTTT. The rearrangement links TRBV2 to TRBJ2-2; 14 positions match TRBD2. CDR1 and CDR2 (germline): SNHLY, FYNNEI. J was trimmed by 3 bases and V by 8 bases; bases with no gene match: 8. The CDR3 runs 17 residues.

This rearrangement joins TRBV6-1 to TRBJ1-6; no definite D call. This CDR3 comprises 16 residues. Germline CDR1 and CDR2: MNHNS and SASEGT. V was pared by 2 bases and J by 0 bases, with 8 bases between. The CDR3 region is CASSEPRNSYNSPLHF. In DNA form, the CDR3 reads TGTGCCAGCAGTGAACCCAGGAACTCCTATAATTCACCCCTCCACTTT.

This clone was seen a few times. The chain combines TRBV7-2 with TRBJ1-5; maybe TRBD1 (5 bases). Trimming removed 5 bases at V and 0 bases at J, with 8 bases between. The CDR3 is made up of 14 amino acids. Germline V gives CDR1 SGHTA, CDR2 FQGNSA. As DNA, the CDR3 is TGTGCCAGCAGCAGCAGGGTTAGCAATCAGCCCCAGCATTTT. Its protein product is CASSSRVSNQPQHF.

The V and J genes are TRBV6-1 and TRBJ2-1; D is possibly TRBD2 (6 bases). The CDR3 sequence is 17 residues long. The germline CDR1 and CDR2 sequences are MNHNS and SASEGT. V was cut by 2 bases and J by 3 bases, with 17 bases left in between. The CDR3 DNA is TGTGCCAGCAGTGAACGACCTTCGGGACTGGGCTACAATGAGCAGTTCTTC. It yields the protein CASSERPSGLGYNEQFF.

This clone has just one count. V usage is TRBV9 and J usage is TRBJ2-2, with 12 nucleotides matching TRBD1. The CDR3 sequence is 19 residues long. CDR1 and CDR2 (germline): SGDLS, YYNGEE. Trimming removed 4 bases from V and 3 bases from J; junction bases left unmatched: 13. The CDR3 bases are TGTGCCAGCAGCAGCAGTCCAGGGACAGGGGGCGCTTACACCGGGGAGCTGTTTTTT. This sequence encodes CASSSSPGTGGAYTGELFF.

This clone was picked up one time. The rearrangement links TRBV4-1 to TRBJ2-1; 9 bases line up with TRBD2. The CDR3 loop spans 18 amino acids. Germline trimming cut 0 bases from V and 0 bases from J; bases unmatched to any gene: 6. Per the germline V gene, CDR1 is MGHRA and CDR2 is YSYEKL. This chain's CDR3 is CASSQDGGSGGSYNEQFF. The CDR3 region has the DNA TGCGCCAGCAGCCAAGATGGGGGTAGCGGGGGCTCCTACAATGAGCAGTTCTTC.

Here the CDR3 reads CASSDSGSPSLNYGYTF. The CDR3 bases are TGTGCCAGCAGTGATAGCGGCAGCCCATCGCTTAACTATGGCTACACCTTC. The chain links TRBV6-1 to TRBJ1-2; D is undetermined. The CDR3 consists of 17 residues. The ends were cut back, 3 bases at V and 1 base at J, with 18 bases in the middle. Germline V gene data show CDR1 as MNHNS and CDR2 as SASEGT.

CDR3 DNA: TGTGCCAGCAGCTTAGGTTCAGGGGTCAATGAGCAGTTCTTC. This gives the protein CASSLGSGVNEQFF. This chain links TRBV7-2 with TRBJ2-1, with a weak D call TRBD1 (6 bases). The CDR3 runs to 14 residues. Trimming pared 1 base from V and 6 bases from J, leaving 10 bases between. Germline V lookup: CDR1 SGHTA, CDR2 FQGNSA.

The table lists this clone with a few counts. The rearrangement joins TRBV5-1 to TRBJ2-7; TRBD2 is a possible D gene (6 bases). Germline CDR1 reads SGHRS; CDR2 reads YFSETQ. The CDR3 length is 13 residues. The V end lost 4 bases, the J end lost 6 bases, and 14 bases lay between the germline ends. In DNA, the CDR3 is TGCGCCAGCAGCCTCCTTGACGGGGGCGAGCAGTACTTC. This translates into CASSLLDGGEQYF.

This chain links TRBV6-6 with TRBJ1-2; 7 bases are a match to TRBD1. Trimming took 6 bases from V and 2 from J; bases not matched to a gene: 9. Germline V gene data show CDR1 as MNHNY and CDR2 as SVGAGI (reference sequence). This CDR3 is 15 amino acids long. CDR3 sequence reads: CASRAVGQPNYGYTF. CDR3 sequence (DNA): TGTGCCAGCAGAGCAGTGGGACAGCCCAACTATGGCTACACCTTC.

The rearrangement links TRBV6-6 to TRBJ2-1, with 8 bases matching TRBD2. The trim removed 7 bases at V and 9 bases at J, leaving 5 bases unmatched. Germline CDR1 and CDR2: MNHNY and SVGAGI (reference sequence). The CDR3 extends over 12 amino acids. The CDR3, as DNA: TGTGCCAGCACCCGGGGGGGTGGTGAGCAGTTCTTC. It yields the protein CASTRGGGEQFF.

The CDR3 bases are TGTGCCAGCAGCTTTGGGGTCTCCGGGGGAATCGTAGATACGCAGTATTTT. This codes for CASSFGVSGGIVDTQYF. The chain employs TRBV13 and TRBJ2-3, with TRBD2 as a possible D gene (6 bases). Germline V lookup: CDR1 PRHDT, CDR2 FYEKMQ (reference sequence). V was shortened by 3 bases and J by 5 bases, with 21 bases between the two germline ends. There are 17 residues in the CDR3.

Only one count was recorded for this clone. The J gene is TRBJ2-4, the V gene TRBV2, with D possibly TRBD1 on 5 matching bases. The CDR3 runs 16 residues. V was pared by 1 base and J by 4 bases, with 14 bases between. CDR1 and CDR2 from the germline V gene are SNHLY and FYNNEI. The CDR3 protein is CASSEEGEIPKNIQYF. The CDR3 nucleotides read TGTGCCAGCAGTGAAGAAGGGGAAATCCCGAAAAACATTCAGTACTTC.

The CDR3 region is CASSFRTGGDTGELFF. The CDR3 DNA sequence: TGCGCCAGCAGCTTCCGGACAGGGGGAGACACCGGGGAGCTGTTTTTT. The chain carries TRBV5-1 and TRBJ2-2; TRBD1 aligns across 10 bases. The CDR3 length is 16 residues. The V segment lost 2 bases and the J segment 3 bases; nucleotides outside the gene matches: 4. Germline V gene sequence: CDR1 SGHRS, CDR2 YFSETQ.

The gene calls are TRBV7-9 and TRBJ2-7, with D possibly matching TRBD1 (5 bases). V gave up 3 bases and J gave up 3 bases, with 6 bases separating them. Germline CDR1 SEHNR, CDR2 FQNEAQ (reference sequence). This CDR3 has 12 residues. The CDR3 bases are TGTGCCAGCAGCTTTGACAGCTACGAGCAGTACTTC. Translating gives CASSFDSYEQYF.

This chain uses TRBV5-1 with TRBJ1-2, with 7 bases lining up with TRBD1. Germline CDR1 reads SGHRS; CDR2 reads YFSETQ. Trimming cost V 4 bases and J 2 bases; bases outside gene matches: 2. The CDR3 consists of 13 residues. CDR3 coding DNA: TGCGCCAGCAGCCAGGACAGGAACTATGGCTACACCTTC. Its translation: CASSQDRNYGYTF.

The CDR3 DNA reads TGTGCCAGCAGCCCGACAGGGAGGAGCACCGGGGAGCTGTTTTTT. Its protein is CASSPTGRSTGELFF. The chain is built from TRBV5-6 and TRBJ2-2; TRBD1 is a possible D gene (7 bases). Trimming took 4 bases from V and 4 from J, leaving 14 bases between them. Per the germline V gene, CDR1 is SGHDT and CDR2 is YYEEEE. The CDR3 is made up of 15 amino acids.

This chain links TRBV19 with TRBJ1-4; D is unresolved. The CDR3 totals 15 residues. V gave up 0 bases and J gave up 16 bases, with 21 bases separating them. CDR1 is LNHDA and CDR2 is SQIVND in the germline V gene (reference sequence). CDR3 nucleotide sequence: TGTGCCAGTAGTATAGATCTCCCGGAAAGAGGGTCTGCGTTTTTT. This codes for CASSIDLPERGSAFF.

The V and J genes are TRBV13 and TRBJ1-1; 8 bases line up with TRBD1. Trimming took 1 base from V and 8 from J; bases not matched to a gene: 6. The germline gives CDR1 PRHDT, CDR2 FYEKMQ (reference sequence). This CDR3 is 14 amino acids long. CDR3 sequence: CASSLDGQGEEAFF. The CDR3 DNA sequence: TGTGCCAGCAGCTTAGATGGACAGGGTGAAGAAGCTTTCTTT. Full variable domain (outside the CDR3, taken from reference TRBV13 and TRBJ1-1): AAGVIQSPRHLIKEKRETATLKCYPIPRHDTVYWYQQGPGQDPQFLISFYEKMQSDKGSIPDRFSAQQFSDYHSELNMSSLELGDSALYFCASSLDGQGEEAFFGQGTRLTVV.

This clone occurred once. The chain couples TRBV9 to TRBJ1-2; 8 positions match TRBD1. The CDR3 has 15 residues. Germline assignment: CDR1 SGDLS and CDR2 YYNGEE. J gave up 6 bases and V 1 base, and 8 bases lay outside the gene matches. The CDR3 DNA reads TGTGCCAGCAGCGTACAGGCCACAGGGGGAGATGGCTACACCTTC. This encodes CASSVQATGGDGYTF.

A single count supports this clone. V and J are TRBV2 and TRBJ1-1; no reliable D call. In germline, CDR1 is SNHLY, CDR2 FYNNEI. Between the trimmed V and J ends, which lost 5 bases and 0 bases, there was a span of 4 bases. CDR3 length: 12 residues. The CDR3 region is CASSYMNTEAFF. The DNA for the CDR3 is TGTGCCAGCAGTTATATGAACACTGAAGCTTTCTTT.

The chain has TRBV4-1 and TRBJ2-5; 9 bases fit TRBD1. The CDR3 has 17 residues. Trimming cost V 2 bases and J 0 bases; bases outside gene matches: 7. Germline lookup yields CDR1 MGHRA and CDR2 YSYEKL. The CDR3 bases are TGCGCCAGCAGCCAATCCCCGGGACAGGGCTACCAAGAGACCCAGTACTTC. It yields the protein CASSQSPGQGYQETQYF.